Shown below are 3 T cell receptor beta chains from a single sample sequenced in a study of type 1 regulatory T cells (dated by TCRdb to about 2021). Sequencing was carried out with an Illumina MiSeq. TCRdb itself trimmed the public reads at Q25 with fastp, ran MiXCR and retained productive beta chains. Entries are consolidated by CDR3 protein sequence, retaining the most common genes and DNA. For this sample there are about 68,000 distinct CDR3 sequences; around 63% appear just once. The ten largest clones take up 7.6% of the sample. These TCRs are of unknown antigen specificity. Sequencing used cultured T cells, either the whole culture or a sorted T cell fraction (not recorded which). The sample's cell subset or site label, in plain terms: Tr1-enriched cell product generated in vitro against host alloantigens. The receptors here all came from a human donor in good health.

This chain links TRBV4-3 with TRBJ2-2; tentative D call: TRBD2 (6 bases). This CDR3 is built from 15 residues. V was clipped by 3 bases and J by 4 bases, with 12 bases between them. Germline V gene sequence: CDR1 LGHNA, CDR2 YSLEER. In DNA, the CDR3 is TGCGCCAGCAGCCAGTTCGCGGGGAGCACCGGGGAGCTGTTTTTT. Protein sequence: CASSQFAGSTGELFF.

The rearrangement uses TRBV25-1 and TRBJ2-2; 10 bases map to TRBD1. The CDR3 extends over 18 amino acids. Germline trimming cut 2 bases from V and 6 bases from J; bases unmatched to any gene: 12. Germline V gives CDR1 MGHDK, CDR2 SYGVNS. The CDR3 DNA reads as TGTGCCAGCAGTGAAGACAACCGGGACAGGGGAAGGGCCGGGGAGCTGTTTTTT. Translation: CASSEDNRDRGRAGELFF.

This clonotype has only a few counts. The rearrangement links TRBV19 to TRBJ1-5, with D uncertain. CDR1 is LNHDA and CDR2 is SQIVND in the germline V gene (reference sequence). This CDR3 region has 15 residues. V was shortened by 5 bases and J by 7 bases, with 18 bases between the two germline ends. The CDR3 DNA is TGTGCCAGTAGTCCCTCCGGGGAACCCGCGCAGCCCCAGCATTTT. Amino acid sequence: CASSPSGEPAQPQHF. Full variable domain (missing parts from reference TRBV19 and TRBJ1-5): DGGITQSPKYLFRKEGQNVTLSCEQNLNHDAMYWYRQDPGQGLRLIYYSQIVNDFQKGDIAEGYSVSREKKESFPLTVTSAQKNPTAFYLCASSPSGEPAQPQHFGDGTRLSIL.